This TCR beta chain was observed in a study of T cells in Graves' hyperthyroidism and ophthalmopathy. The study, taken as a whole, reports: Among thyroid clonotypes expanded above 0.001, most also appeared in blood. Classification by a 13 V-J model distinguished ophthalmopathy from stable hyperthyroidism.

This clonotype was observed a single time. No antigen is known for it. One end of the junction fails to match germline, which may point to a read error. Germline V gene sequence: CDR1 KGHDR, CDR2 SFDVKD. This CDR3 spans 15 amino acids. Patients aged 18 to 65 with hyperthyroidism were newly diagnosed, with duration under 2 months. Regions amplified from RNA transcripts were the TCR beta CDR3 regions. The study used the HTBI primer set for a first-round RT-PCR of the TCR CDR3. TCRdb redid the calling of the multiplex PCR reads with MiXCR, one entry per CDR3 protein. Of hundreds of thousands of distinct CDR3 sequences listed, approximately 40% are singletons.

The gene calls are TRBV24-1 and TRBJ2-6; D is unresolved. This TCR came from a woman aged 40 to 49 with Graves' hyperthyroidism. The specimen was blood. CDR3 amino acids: CASSSFRSGANVLTF. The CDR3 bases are TGTGCCAGCAGTTCATTCCGGTCTGGGGCCAACGTCCTGACTTTC.